This entry lists 32 T cell receptor beta chains sequenced from one sample in a study of control samples from healthy donors and cancer patients. Here immunoSEQ multiplex PCR was the method, and the copy in TCRdb shows in-frame clones only, minus some. The sample has fewer than 500,000 clones, 80% to 95% seen once. The material sequenced was PBMCs. Source of these receptors: a man aged 40-55 years with head and neck cancer.

The V gene is TRBV6-2 or TRBV6-3, the J gene TRBJ2-1, with 7 bases that match TRBD2. The J segment lost 4 bases and the V segment lost 2 bases, leaving 11 bases of the junction unmatched. The CDR3 extends over 17 amino acids. Germline loops: CDR1 MNHEY, CDR2 SVGEGT. In DNA, the CDR3 is TGTGCCAGCAGTTACCTCCCTCGCGGGAGTGGATACAATGAGCAGTTCTTC. Its protein is CASSYLPRGSGYNEQFF.

This chain uses TRBV5-1 with TRBJ1-3; no definite D call. Trimming took off 0 bases at V and 7 bases at J, with 14 bases between the two ends. The CDR3 has 15 amino acids. In germline, CDR1 is SGHRS, CDR2 YFSETQ. The CDR3 region has the DNA TGCGCCAGCAGCTTGGCACAATCAGACGGGAACACCATATATTTT. Translating it yields CASSLAQSDGNTIYF.

The V gene is TRBV28, the J gene TRBJ2-2; no firm D call. Trimming stripped 3 bases from V and 5 bases from J, with 7 bases between. Germline V gene sequence: CDR1 MDHEN, CDR2 SYDVKM. This CDR3 spans 13 amino acids. CDR3 residues: CASSFVTTGELFF. CDR3 DNA: TGTGCCAGCAGTTTTGTGACAACCGGGGAGCTGTTTTTT. The whole variable domain, filled in from reference TRBV28 and TRBJ2-2, reads DVKVTQSSRYLVKRTGEKVFLECVQDMDHENMFWYRQDPGLGLRLIYFSYDVKMKEKGDIPEGYSVSREKKERFSLILESASTNQTSMYLCASSFVTTGELFFGEGSRLTVL.

This chain uses TRBV4-3 with TRBJ2-3; no clear D. Germline CDR1 and CDR2: LGHNA and YSLEER. Between the trimmed V and J ends, which lost 1 base and 5 bases, there was a span of 10 bases. This CDR3 has 14 amino acids. The CDR3 nucleotides read TGCGCCAGCAGCCAAGTCGGCTCTAGAGATACGCAGTATTTT. Translating it yields CASSQVGSRDTQYF.

The J gene is TRBJ1-2, the V gene TRBV11-2, with TRBD1 as a possible D gene (5 bases). The CDR3 contains 14 residues. Germline CDR1 and CDR2: SGHAT and FQNNGV. Trimming removed 1 base at V and 7 bases at J, with 13 bases between. CDR3: CASSLGREMGGYTF. CDR3 coding DNA: TGTGCCAGCAGCTTAGGCAGGGAGATGGGTGGCTACACCTTC.

The chain joins TRBV24-1 to TRBJ2-5; TRBD1 aligns across 9 bases. Germline lookup yields CDR1 KGHDR and CDR2 SFDVKD. V shed 4 bases and J 4 bases; nucleotides not matched to a gene: 12. There are 17 residues in the CDR3. In DNA, the CDR3 is TGTGCCACCAGTGACTCTGACGGGACAGGGAGCGGAGAGACCCAGTACTTC. It specifies CATSDSDGTGSGETQYF.

This clone is a singleton in its sample. The rearrangement links TRBV19 to TRBJ2-7; TRBD1 might be the D (6 bases). The CDR3 loop spans 12 amino acids. The V gene lost 5 bases and the J gene lost 6 bases, with 11 bases spanning the gap. CDR1 is LNHDA, CDR2 SQIVND, per germline (reference sequence). CDR3 nucleotides: TGTGCCAGTAGTGTACTCAGGGGCGAGCAGTACTTC. This codes for CASSVLRGEQYF.

CDR3 bases: TGTGCCAGCAGCTTCCGGGACAGGGGCGAAGCTTTCTTT. Protein sequence: CASSFRDRGEAFF. The rearrangement joins TRBV7-9 to TRBJ1-1; 10 bases are a match to TRBD1. CDR1 and CDR2 (germline): SEHNR, FQNEAQ (reference sequence). V trimming: 3 bases; J trimming: 8 bases; junction bases outside the gene matches: 3. The CDR3 has 13 residues.

The J gene is TRBJ2-7, the V gene TRBV27; 7 bases agree with TRBD1. The CDR3 consists of 13 residues. J was trimmed by 4 bases and V by 6 bases; bases with no gene match: 6. CDR1 MNHEY and CDR2 SMNVEV come from the germline V gene (reference sequence). DNA for the CDR3: TGTGCCAGCAGCGTCTTACAGGGGTACGAGCAGTACTTC. Protein product: CASSVLQGYEQYF.

This chain joins TRBV27 and TRBJ2-7; D assignment may be TRBD1 or TRBD2 (5 bases each). The V end was cut by 3 bases, the J end by 0 bases, with 9 bases between. The CDR3 extends over 14 amino acids. Per germline, CDR1 MNHEY and CDR2 SMNVEV (reference sequence). CDR3 bases: TGTGCCAGCAGTTTGTGGGGGAGCTCCTACGAGCAGTACTTC. Translating it yields CASSLWGSSYEQYF.

In this sample, this clone turned up once. This chain joins TRBV4-2 and TRBJ2-5; 10 bases fit TRBD2. The V gene's germline CDR1 is LGHNA and CDR2 YNFKEQ. CDR3 length equals 18 residues. Trimming cost V 1 base and J 2 bases; bases outside gene matches: 10. CDR3 DNA sequence: TGTGCCAGCAGCCAAGGCGTCTATGGACTAGCGGCACAAGAGACCCAGTACTTC. It codes for CASSQGVYGLAAQETQYF.

This chain links TRBV30 with TRBJ1-6; D is unclear. Germline lookup yields CDR1 GTSNPN and CDR2 SVGIG (reference sequence). V was trimmed by 5 bases and J by 0 bases, leaving 8 bases between them. The CDR3 length is 14 residues. CDR3 amino acids: CAWDESSYNSPLHF. CDR3 sequence (DNA): TGTGCCTGGGACGAGAGCTCCTATAATTCACCCCTCCACTTT.

The chain links TRBV27 to TRBJ1-4, with no clear D. CDR1 is MNHEY and CDR2 is SMNVEV in the germline V gene (reference sequence). V was clipped by 5 bases and J by 0 bases, with 10 bases between them. There are 15 residues in the CDR3. CDR3 region: CASSPMSSTNEKLFF. The CDR3 nucleotides are TGTGCCAGCAGTCCTATGAGTTCAACTAATGAAAAACTGTTTTTT.

V usage is TRBV20-1 and J usage is TRBJ1-6, with TRBD1 matching over 7 bases. Germline CDR1 and CDR2: DFQATT and SNEGSKA (reference sequence). V shed 6 bases and J 18 bases; nucleotides not matched to a gene: 2. The CDR3 contains 8 residues. DNA of the CDR3: TGCAGTGCCGACAGGGCCCACTTT. Residues: CSADRAHF.

The chain uses TRBV4-3 and TRBJ1-6; 8 positions match TRBD1. The CDR3 runs to 14 residues. From germline, CDR1 is LGHNA and CDR2 YSLEER. Germline trimming cut 4 bases from V and 12 bases from J; bases unmatched to any gene: 8. DNA for the CDR3: TGCGCCAGCAGCCTCGGACAGGGCGCAGGACCCCTCCACTTT. Its protein is CASSLGQGAGPLHF.

This chain joins TRBV28 and TRBJ2-5; 9 positions agree with TRBD2. The CDR3 length is 15 residues. Per germline, CDR1 MDHEN and CDR2 SYDVKM. Germline trimming cut 2 bases from V and 3 bases from J; bases unmatched to any gene: 4. CDR3 amino acids: CASSLAGGMKETQYF. CDR3 in DNA: TGTGCCAGCAGTTTAGCGGGGGGGATGAAAGAGACCCAGTACTTC.

The chain recombines TRBV14 with TRBJ1-2; TRBD1 might be the D (5 bases). With 4 bases removed from V and 4 bases from J, the gap between germline ends came to 10 bases. This CDR3 has 13 residues. Germline-derived CDR1 and CDR2 are SGHDN and FVKESK. The CDR3 DNA sequence: TGTGCCAGCAGCCCCGGGGCAGCCTATGGCTACACCTTC. It specifies CASSPGAAYGYTF.

This clone occurred once. This chain uses TRBV7-9 with TRBJ2-7; 7 bases are a match to TRBD1. The J segment lost 6 bases and the V segment lost 1 base, leaving 3 bases of the junction unmatched. Germline V gives CDR1 SEHNR, CDR2 FQNEAQ (reference sequence). The CDR3 runs 13 residues. The CDR3 region has the DNA TGTGCCAGCAGCTTAGTGGACAGGCCCGAGCAGTACTTC. The encoded protein is CASSLVDRPEQYF.

The chain employs TRBV15 and TRBJ2-5, with TRBD2 as a possible D gene (5 bases). CDR1 and CDR2 from the germline V gene are LNHNV and YYDKDF (reference sequence). This CDR3 is built from 15 residues. Trimming removed 1 base at V and 5 bases at J, with 14 bases between. The CDR3 region is CATSRVREVRETQYF. CDR3 sequence (DNA): TGTGCCACCAGCAGAGTCCGGGAAGTTCGGGAGACCCAGTACTTC.

This chain links TRBV10-3 with TRBJ2-3; 10 nucleotides match TRBD1. CDR1 ENHRY and CDR2 SYGVKD come from the germline V gene. The CDR3 is 15 amino acids. With 5 bases clipped from V and 2 bases from J, the junction kept 4 bases outside the gene matches. In DNA, the CDR3 is TGTGCCATCAGTCCGGGACAGGGGATCACAGATACGCAGTATTTT. Protein product: CAISPGQGITDTQYF.

This clone was detected only once. V gene TRBV12-5 combines with J gene TRBJ1-1, with D unclear. Germline-derived CDR1 and CDR2 are LGHNT and FRNRAP. The V gene lost 2 bases and the J gene lost 5 bases, with 6 bases spanning the gap. This CDR3 is built from 12 residues. The CDR3 spells CASGLTVTEAFF. CDR3 sequence (DNA): TGTGCTAGTGGTTTGACGGTGACTGAAGCTTTCTTT.

The V gene is TRBV5-1, the J gene TRBJ2-7, with TRBD1 matching over 9 bases. The junction had 4 bases not matched to a gene; V was cut back by 0 bases and J by 3 bases. Per germline, CDR1 SGHRS and CDR2 YFSETQ. The CDR3 loop spans 15 amino acids. CDR3: CASSLGTGEVYEQYF. The CDR3 nucleotides read TGCGCCAGCAGCTTGGGGACAGGGGAAGTCTACGAGCAGTACTTC.

This chain joins TRBV7-8 and TRBJ2-3; 15 nucleotides line up with TRBD2. The germline V gene has CDR1 SGHVS and CDR2 FQNEAQ. This CDR3 comprises 14 residues. The V segment lost 7 bases and the J segment 10 bases; nucleotides outside the gene matches: 6. CDR3 in DNA: TGTGCCAGCACCGGGACTAGCGGGGGGTCAGCGCAGTATTTT. Encoded protein: CASTGTSGGSAQYF.

The chain carries TRBV5-6 and TRBJ1-5, with a possible D match to TRBD1 (5 bases). The V gene lost 4 bases and the J gene lost 3 bases, with 14 bases spanning the gap. The CDR3 spans 15 residues. Germline CDR1 reads SGHDT; CDR2 reads YYEEEE. Here the CDR3 DNA reads TGTGCCAGCAGCCAAAGCGCCGGGACCAATCAGCCCCAGCATTTT. Translating gives CASSQSAGTNQPQHF.

V and J are TRBV2 and TRBJ2-1, with 9 bases identical to TRBD2. Trimming cost V 2 bases and J 7 bases; bases outside gene matches: 6. The CDR3 totals 15 residues. The germline gives CDR1 SNHLY, CDR2 FYNNEI. The CDR3 here is CASSEQPSGTNEQFF. The DNA for the CDR3 is TGTGCCAGCAGTGAACAACCTAGCGGGACGAATGAGCAGTTCTTC.

This clone was counted between two and nine times. The rearrangement joins TRBV7-3 to TRBJ1-5, with 8 bases lining up with TRBD1. This CDR3 comprises 14 residues. Germline V CDR1 and CDR2: SGHTA, FQGTGA. V lost 5 bases, J lost 4 bases, and 4 bases stayed unmatched. For the CDR3, the DNA is TGTGCCAGCAGCACGACAGGGGAGAATCAGCCCCAGCATTTT. Protein: CASSTTGENQPQHF.

The V gene is TRBV13, the J gene TRBJ1-3; 8 bases agree with TRBD1. CDR3 length equals 15 residues. Trimming took 5 bases from V and 4 from J; bases not matched to a gene: 7. Germline V gene lookup returns CDR1 PRHDT and CDR2 FYEKMQ (reference sequence). CDR3 amino acids: CASSLRTGRGNTIYF. As DNA, the CDR3 is TGTGCCAGCAGCCTCAGGACAGGGCGGGGAAACACCATATATTTT. Using reference TRBV13 and TRBJ1-3 for the parts outside the CDR3, the full variable domain is AAGVIQSPRHLIKEKRETATLKCYPIPRHDTVYWYQQGPGQDPQFLISFYEKMQSDKGSIPDRFSAQQFSDYHSELNMSSLELGDSALYFCASSLRTGRGNTIYFGEGSWLTVV.

J is TRBJ2-7 and V is TRBV2; 7 positions agree with TRBD1. Germline V gene sequence: CDR1 SNHLY, CDR2 FYNNEI. V lost 6 bases and J lost 5; bases outside the gene matches: 10. The CDR3 is 14 residues long. The CDR3 spells CASRNDRVTHEQYF. DNA of the CDR3: TGTGCCAGCAGGAACGACAGGGTTACCCACGAGCAGTACTTC.

The chain employs TRBV27 and TRBJ2-5; TRBD2 might be the D (6 bases). Germline CDR1 reads MNHEY; CDR2 reads SMNVEV (reference sequence). The CDR3 covers 11 residues. V dropped 8 bases and J dropped 2 bases, with 6 bases sitting between them. DNA for the CDR3: TGTGCCAGCGGACTACAAGAGACCCAGTACTTC. Translation: CASGLQETQYF.

The V and J genes are TRBV7-2 and TRBJ2-2; TRBD2 matches 9 bases. Germline lookup yields CDR1 SGHTA and CDR2 FQGNSA. V dropped 3 bases and J dropped 4; count of bases not matched to a gene: 6. CDR3 length: 16 residues. The CDR3 region is CASSFFSGGITGELFF. The CDR3 DNA sequence: TGTGCCAGCAGCTTCTTTAGCGGGGGCATCACCGGGGAGCTGTTTTTT. The full variable domain, in which reference TRBV7-2 and TRBJ2-2 provide the parts outside the CDR3, is GAGVSQSPSNKVTEKGKDVELRCDPISGHTALYWYRQSLGQGLEFLIYFQGNSAPDKSGLPSDRFSAERTGGSVSTLTIQRTQQEDSAVYLCASSFFSGGITGELFFGEGSRLTVL.

J is TRBJ2-3 and V is TRBV7-3; unclear D gene. Looked up from germline, CDR1 is SGHTA and CDR2 is FQGTGA. Trimming removed 2 bases at V and 1 base at J, with 7 bases between. This CDR3 has 14 amino acids. CDR3 residues: CASSLEGRTDTQYF. The CDR3 nucleotides read TGTGCCAGCAGCTTAGAAGGCCGCACAGATACGCAGTATTTT.

The genes are TRBV11-3 and TRBJ2-1; D remains ambiguous. The CDR3 sequence is 15 residues long. Germline V gene sequence: CDR1 SGHNT, CDR2 YENEEA. The germline V and J ends were trimmed by 7 bases and 1 base, with 14 bases remaining between them. CDR3 coding DNA: TGTGCCAGCACCCCCGAGAGTGGGTCCTACAATGAGCAGTTCTTC. Translated: CASTPESGSYNEQFF. The whole variable domain, filled in from reference TRBV11-3 and TRBJ2-1, reads EAGVVQSPRYKIIEKKQPVAFWCNPISGHNTLYWYLQNLGQGPELLIRYENEEAVDDSQLPKDRFSAERLKGVDSTLKIQPAELGDSAVYLCASTPESGSYNEQFFGPGTRLTVL.